This TCR beta chain originates from a study of early T cells in non-severe SARS-CoV-2 infection. Overall study context: Chains were unpaired, as sequencing was done on bulk RNA from unsorted whole blood. Study-level findings and limits: VDJdb matching skewed toward anti-spike CD8 responses, missing private and CD4 specificities.

Unique molecular identifier tags were affixed to discrete cDNA molecules. MiXCR was run by TCRdb on the 5' RACE reads, yielding one entry per CDR3 protein. The data show tens of thousands of distinct CDR3 sequences, more than 4.5% seen once. The CDR3 is 12 amino acids. Germline V lookup: CDR1 DFQATT, CDR2 SNEGSKA (reference sequence). In regard to this clonotype: Its antigen is not known.

Source: whole blood, taken at baseline. The clonotype was recovered from an adult who was a healthcare worker with PCR-confirmed SARS-CoV-2 infection or an uninfected control (not recorded which). The V gene is TRBV20-1, the J gene TRBJ1-5; D may be TRBD1 (6 bases). Written as DNA, the CDR3 is TGCAGCGGGACACCTAGCAATCAGCCCCAGCATTTT. This sequence encodes CSGTPSNQPQHF.